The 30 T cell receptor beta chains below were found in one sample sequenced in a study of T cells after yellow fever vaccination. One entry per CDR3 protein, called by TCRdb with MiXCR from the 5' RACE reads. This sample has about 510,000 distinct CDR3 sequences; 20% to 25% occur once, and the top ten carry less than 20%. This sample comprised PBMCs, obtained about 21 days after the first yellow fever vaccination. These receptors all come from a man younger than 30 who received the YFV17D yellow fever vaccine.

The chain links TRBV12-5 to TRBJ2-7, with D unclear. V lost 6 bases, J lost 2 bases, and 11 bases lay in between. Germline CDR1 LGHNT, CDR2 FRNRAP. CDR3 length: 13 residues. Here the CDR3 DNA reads TGTGCTAGTGGGCTTGACAACCCCTACGAGCAGTACTTC. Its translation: CASGLDNPYEQYF.

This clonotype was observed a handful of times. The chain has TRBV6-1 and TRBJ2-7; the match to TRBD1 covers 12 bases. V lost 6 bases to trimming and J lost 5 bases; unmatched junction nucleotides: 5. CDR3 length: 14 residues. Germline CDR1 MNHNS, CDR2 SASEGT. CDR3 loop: CASRGQGARNEQYV. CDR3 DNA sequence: TGTGCCAGCAGGGGACAGGGGGCAAGGAACGAGCAGTACGTC.

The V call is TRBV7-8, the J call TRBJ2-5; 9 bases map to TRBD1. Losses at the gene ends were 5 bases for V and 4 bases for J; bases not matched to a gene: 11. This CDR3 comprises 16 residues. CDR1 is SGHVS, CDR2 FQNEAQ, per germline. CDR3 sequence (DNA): TGTGCCAGCAGCGGCCGGGACAGGGTCGGACCAGAGACCCAGTACTTC. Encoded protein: CASSGRDRVGPETQYF.

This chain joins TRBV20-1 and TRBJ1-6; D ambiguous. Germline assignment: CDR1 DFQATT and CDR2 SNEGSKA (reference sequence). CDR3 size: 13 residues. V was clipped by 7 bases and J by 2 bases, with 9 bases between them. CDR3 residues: CSGIATYNSPLHF. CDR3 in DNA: TGCAGTGGTATAGCCACCTATAATTCACCCCTCCACTTT.

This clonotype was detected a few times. The CDR3 sequence: CASTPGRQYQETQYF. The CDR3 nucleotides are TGCGCCAGCACCCCGGGACGGCAGTACCAAGAGACCCAGTACTTC. V usage is TRBV5-1 and J usage is TRBJ2-5, with D possibly called TRBD1 or TRBD2 (5 bases each). From germline, CDR1 is SGHRS and CDR2 YFSETQ. The V end lost 6 bases, the J end lost 0 bases, and 15 bases lay between the germline ends. The CDR3 runs 15 residues.

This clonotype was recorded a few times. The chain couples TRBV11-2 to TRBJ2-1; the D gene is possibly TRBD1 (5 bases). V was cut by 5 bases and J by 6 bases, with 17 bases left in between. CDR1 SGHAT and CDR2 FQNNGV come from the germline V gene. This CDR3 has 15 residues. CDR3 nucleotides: TGTGCCAGCAGCACAACAGGCGCGCCCCTCAATGAGCAGTTCTTC. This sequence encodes CASSTTGAPLNEQFF.

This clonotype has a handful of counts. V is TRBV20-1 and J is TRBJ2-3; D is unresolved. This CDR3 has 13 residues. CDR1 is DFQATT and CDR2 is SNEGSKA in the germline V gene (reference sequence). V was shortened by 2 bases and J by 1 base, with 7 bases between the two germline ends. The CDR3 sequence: CSARKFGTDTQYF. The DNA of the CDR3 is TGCAGTGCTAGAAAGTTTGGCACAGATACGCAGTATTTT.

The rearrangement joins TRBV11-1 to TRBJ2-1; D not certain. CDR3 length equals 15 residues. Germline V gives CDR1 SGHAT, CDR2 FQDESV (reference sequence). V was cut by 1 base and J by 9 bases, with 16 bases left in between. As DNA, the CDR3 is TGTGCCAGCAGCTTAGATGCTAGTCTTTTCGGTGAGCAGTTCTTC. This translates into CASSLDASLFGEQFF.

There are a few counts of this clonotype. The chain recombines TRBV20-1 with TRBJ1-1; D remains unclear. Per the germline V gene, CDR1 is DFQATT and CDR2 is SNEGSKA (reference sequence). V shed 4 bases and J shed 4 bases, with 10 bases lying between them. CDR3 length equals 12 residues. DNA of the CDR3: TGCAGTGCTACGGTGGGGAGCACTGAAGCTTTCTTT. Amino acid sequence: CSATVGSTEAFF.

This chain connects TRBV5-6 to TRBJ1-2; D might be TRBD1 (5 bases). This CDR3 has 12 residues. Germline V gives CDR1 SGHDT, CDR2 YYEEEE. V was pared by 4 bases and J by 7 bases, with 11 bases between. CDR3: CASSGGDGGYTF. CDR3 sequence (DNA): TGTGCCAGCAGCGGTGGGGACGGTGGCTACACCTTC.

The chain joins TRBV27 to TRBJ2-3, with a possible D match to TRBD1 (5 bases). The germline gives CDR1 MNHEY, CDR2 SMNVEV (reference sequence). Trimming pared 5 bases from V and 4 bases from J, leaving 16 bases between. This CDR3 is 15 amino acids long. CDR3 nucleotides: TGTGCCAGCAGTCCCAGACCAGGGTGGGCAGATACGCAGTATTTT. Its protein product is CASSPRPGWADTQYF.

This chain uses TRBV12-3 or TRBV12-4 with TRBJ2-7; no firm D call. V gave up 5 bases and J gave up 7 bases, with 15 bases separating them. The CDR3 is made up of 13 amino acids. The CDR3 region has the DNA TGTGCCAGCAGTCCCCCGGATGGGGATGAGCAGTACGTC. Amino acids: CASSPPDGDEQYV.

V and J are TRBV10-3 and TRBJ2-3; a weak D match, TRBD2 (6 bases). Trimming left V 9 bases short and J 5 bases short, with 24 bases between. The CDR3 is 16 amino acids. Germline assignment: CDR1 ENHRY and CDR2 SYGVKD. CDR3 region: CAMSPGTVLMQDTQYF. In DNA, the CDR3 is TGTGCCATGAGCCCAGGGACTGTTCTCATGCAAGATACGCAGTATTTT.

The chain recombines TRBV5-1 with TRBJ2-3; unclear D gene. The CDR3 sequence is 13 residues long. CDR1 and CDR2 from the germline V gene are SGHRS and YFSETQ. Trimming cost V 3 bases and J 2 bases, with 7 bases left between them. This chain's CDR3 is CASSSLPTDTQYF. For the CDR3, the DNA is TGCGCCAGCAGCTCCCTTCCCACAGATACGCAGTATTTT.

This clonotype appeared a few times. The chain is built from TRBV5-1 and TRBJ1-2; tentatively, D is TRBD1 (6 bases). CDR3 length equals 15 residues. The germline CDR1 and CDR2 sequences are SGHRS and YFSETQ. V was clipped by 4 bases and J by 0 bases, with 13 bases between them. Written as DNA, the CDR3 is TGCGCCAGCAGCATCCAGGGACAAGCTAACTATGGCTACACCTTC. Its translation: CASSIQGQANYGYTF.

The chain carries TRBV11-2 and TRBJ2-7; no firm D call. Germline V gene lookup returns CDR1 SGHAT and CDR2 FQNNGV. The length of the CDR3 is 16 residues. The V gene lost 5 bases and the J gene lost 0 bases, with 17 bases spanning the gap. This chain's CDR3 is CASSAVRAPRSYEQYF. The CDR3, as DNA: TGTGCCAGCAGCGCAGTTCGGGCACCACGCTCCTACGAGCAGTACTTC.

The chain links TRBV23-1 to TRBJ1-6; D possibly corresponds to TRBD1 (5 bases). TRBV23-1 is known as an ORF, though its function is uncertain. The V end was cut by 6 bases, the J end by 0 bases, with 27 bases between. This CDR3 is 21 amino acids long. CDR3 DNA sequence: TGCGCCAGCAGCCTCATTTCGGGCGGGGGTAGCGGAAGCTCCTATAATTCACCCCTCCACTTT. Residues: CASSLISGGGSGSSYNSPLHF.

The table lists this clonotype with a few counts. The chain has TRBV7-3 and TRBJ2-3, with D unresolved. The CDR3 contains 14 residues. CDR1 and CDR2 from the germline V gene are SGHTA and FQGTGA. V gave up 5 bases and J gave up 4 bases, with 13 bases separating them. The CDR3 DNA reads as TGTGCCAGCAGCGCCCAGACTGGCGCAGATACGCAGTATTTT. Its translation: CASSAQTGADTQYF. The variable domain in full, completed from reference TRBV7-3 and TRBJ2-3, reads GAGVSQTPSNKVTEKGKYVELRCDPISGHTALYWYRQSLGQGPEFLIYFQGTGAADDSGLPNDRFFAVRPEGSVSTLKIQRTERGDSAVYLCASSAQTGADTQYFGPGTRLTVL.

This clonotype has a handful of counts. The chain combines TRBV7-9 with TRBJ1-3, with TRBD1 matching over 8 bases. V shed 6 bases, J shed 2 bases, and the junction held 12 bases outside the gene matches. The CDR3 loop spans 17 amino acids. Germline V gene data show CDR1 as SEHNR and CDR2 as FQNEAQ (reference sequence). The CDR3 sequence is CASRAGTGAFPGNTIYF. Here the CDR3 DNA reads TGTGCCAGCAGGGCGGGGACAGGAGCATTTCCTGGAAACACCATATATTTT.

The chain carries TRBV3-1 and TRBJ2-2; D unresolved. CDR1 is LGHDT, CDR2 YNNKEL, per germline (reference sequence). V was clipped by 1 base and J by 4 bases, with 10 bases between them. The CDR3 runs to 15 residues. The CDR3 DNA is TGTGCCAGCAGCCAAGGGGCCTATTTCACCGGGGAGCTGTTTTTT. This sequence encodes CASSQGAYFTGELFF.

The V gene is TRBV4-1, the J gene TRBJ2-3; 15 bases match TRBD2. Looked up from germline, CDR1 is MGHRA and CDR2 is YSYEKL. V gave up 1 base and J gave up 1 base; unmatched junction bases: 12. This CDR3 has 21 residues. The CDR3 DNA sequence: TGCGCCAGCAGCCAAGTAATGGGACTAGCGGGGGGCCTGACTCGCACAGATACGCAGTATTTT. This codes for CASSQVMGLAGGLTRTDTQYF.

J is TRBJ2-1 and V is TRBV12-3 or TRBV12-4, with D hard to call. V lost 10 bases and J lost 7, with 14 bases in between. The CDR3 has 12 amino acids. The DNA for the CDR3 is TGTGCCATTACGGCCGTGGGAAATGAGCAGTTCTTC. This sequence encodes CAITAVGNEQFF.

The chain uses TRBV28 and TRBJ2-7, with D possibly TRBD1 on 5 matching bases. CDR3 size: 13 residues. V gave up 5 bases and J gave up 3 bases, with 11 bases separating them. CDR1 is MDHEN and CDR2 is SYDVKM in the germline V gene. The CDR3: CASSRTTDYEQYF. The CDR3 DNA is TGTGCCAGCAGTCGGACAACAGACTACGAGCAGTACTTC.

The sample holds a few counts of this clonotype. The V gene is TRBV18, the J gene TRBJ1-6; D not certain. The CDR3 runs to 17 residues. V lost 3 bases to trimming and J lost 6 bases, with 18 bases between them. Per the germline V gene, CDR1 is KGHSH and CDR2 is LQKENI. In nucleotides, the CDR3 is TGTGCCAGCTCACCTGCGGACGGTGTGAATGGTAATTCACCCCTCCACTTT. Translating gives CASSPADGVNGNSPLHF.

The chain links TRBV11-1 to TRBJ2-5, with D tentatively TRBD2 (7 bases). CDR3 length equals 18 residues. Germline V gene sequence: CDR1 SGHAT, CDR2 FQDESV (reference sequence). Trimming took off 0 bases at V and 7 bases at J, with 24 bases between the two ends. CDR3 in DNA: TGTGCCAGCAGCTTAGCGAGAGGTCTCGGGGGGCCCTTGGGGACCCAGTACTTC. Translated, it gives CASSLARGLGGPLGTQYF.

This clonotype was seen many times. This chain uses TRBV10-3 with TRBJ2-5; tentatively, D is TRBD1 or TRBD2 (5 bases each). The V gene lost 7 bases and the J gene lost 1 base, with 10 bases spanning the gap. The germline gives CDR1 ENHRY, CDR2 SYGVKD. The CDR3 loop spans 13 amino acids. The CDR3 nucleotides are TGTGCCATCAAGGGGACGGCCCAAGAGACCCAGTACTTC. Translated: CAIKGTAQETQYF.

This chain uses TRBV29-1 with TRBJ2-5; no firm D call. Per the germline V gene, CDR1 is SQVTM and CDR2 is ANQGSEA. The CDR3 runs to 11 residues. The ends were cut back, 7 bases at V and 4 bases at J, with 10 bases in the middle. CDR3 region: CSGSDGETQYF. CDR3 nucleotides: TGCAGCGGTTCGGATGGAGAGACCCAGTACTTC.

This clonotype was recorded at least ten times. The CDR3 nucleotides are TGTGCCAGCAGTTACGGGACAGGGAGATACGAGCAGTACTTC. Its translation: CASSYGTGRYEQYF. The V call is TRBV6-5, the J call TRBJ2-7; 9 positions match TRBD1. Germline lookup yields CDR1 MNHEY and CDR2 SVGAGI. J was trimmed by 4 bases and V by 2 bases; bases with no gene match: 3. This CDR3 comprises 14 residues.

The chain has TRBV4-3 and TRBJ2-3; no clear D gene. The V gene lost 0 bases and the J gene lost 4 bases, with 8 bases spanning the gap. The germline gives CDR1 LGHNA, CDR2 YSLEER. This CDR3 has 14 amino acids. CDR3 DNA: TGCGCCAGCAGCCAAGATATGGTGGCAGATACGCAGTATTTT. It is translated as CASSQDMVADTQYF.

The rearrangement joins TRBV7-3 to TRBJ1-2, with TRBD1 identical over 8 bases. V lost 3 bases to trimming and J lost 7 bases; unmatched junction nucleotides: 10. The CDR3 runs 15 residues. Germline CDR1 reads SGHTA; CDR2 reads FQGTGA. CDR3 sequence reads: CASSFSGTGVSGYTF. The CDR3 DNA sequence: TGTGCCAGCAGCTTTTCCGGGACAGGCGTGAGTGGCTACACCTTC.